A selection of T cell receptor beta chains follows, all from one sample in a study of blood T cell repertoires in COVID-19. The assay was immunoSEQ multiplex PCR, and TCRdb's table has in-frame clones only and misses some. The table includes over 200,000 clones, 81% detected once. The sample comprised PBMCs or T cells enriched from blood (not recorded which). These receptors all stem from a woman aged 45-65 years with acute COVID-19. CDR3s include the opening cysteine and the closing phenylalanine or tryptophan. A D gene is named only where the DNA matches it firmly. Size values are once, few and many counts, or a class for expanded clones, and some rows have none.

TRBV3-1/TRBV3-2	TRBD2	TRBJ2-1	-	TGTGCCAGCAGCTACACTAGCGGACAATACAATGAGCAGTTCTTC	CASSYTSGQYNEQFF
TRBV4-3	-	TRBJ1-3	-	TGCGCCAGCAGCCAAGATCCCCCAAGAGCCTCGTTCTCTGGAAACACCATATATTTT	CASSQDPPRASFSGNTIYF
TRBV5-4	TRBD1	TRBJ1-6	-	TGTGCCAGCAGCTTGGGGGACAGTTGGAATTCACCCCTCCACTTT	CASSLGDSWNSPLHF
TRBV6-5	TRBD1	TRBJ2-2	-	TGTGCCAGCAGTAGCCCGGGACAGGGTATCGGGGAGCTGTTTTTT	CASSSPGQGIGELFF
TRBV20-1	TRBD1	TRBJ1-5	-	TGCAGTGCTAGTTCGGGACAGGAGGGTCAGCCCCAGCATTTT	CSASSGQEGQPQHF
TRBV5-4	TRBD1	TRBJ2-1	once	TGTGCCAGCAGCTTGGCCTTCGGGCAGGGGGTAGATAATGAGCAGTTCTTC	CASSLAFGQGVDNEQFF
TRBV11-2	-	TRBJ1-1	-	TGTGCCTCAGCAGGCGGGATGAACACTGAAGCTTTCTTT	CASAGGMNTEAFF
TRBV7-2	TRBD2	TRBJ2-7	-	TGTGCCAGCAGCAGGACTAGCGGGGATTTCGAGCAGTACTTC	CASSRTSGDFEQYF
TRBV7-5	-	TRBJ2-1	-	TGTGTCAGAAGCTTAATTGCGGGAGCCTCCTACAATGAGCAGTTCTTC	CVRSLIAGASYNEQFF
TRBV3-1/TRBV3-2	TRBD1	TRBJ1-3	-	TGTGCCAGCAGACGCGGACAGGGAGGAGGAAACACCATATATTTT	CASRRGQGGGNTIYF
TRBV18	-	TRBJ2-2	-	TGTGCCAGCTCACCTATTGGACAGAACACCGGGGAGCTGTTTTTT	CASSPIGQNTGELFF
TRBV12-3/TRBV12-4	-	TRBJ2-7	-	TGTGCCAGCAGCTCGGACTCATTCTACGAGCAGTACTTC	CASSSDSFYEQYF
TRBV3-1/TRBV3-2	TRBD2	TRBJ2-5	-	TGTGCCAGACTAAGAGTAGCGGGTGAAGAGACCCAGTACTTC	CARLRVAGEETQYF
TRBV5-6	-	TRBJ1-5	-	TGTGCCAGCACCCTCTGGGGCAGCATAACAGATCAGCCCCAGCATTTT	CASTLWGSITDQPQHF
TRBV28	-	TRBJ2-1	-	TGTGCCAGCAGTTTTACAGGATACAATGAGCAGTTCTTC	CASSFTGYNEQFF
TRBV5-1	TRBD2	TRBJ2-7	-	TGCGCCAGCAGCTTGGATTTGACTAGCGGTTACGAGCAGTACTTC	CASSLDLTSGYEQYF
TRBV7-2	-	TRBJ1-5	-	TGTGCCAGCAGCTTAGGACTACTTAGCAATCAGCCCCAGCATTTT	CASSLGLLSNQPQHF
TRBV2	TRBD2	TRBJ2-7	few	TGTGCCAGCAGTGATAGGACTAGCGGAAACTACGAGCAGTACTTC	CASSDRTSGNYEQYF
TRBV19	-	TRBJ1-2	-	TGTGCCAGTGGGAGAAGTAACGGCTACACCTTC	CASGRSNGYTF
TRBV13	TRBD1	TRBJ2-1	once	TGTGCCAGCAGCCGAAATCTTGACAGGGGGAAAGGCAATGAGCAGTTCTTC	CASSRNLDRGKGNEQFF
TRBV10-3	TRBD2	TRBJ2-3	-	TGTGCCATCAGTGAGTCCACAAAACTAGCGGGAGTTTTCACAGATACGCAGTATTTT	CAISESTKLAGVFTDTQYF
TRBV30	TRBD1	TRBJ2-5	-	TGTGCCTGGAGGAGACAGGGTGGGATGGAGACCCAGTACTTC	CAWRRQGGMETQYF
TRBV29-1	TRBD1	TRBJ2-7	few	TGCAGCGTTTTTGGGACAGGGAGCTACGAGCAGTACTTC	CSVFGTGSYEQYF
TRBV30	-	TRBJ2-7	-	TGTGCCTGGAGTCGGGGGGCGGGAGCCTACGAGCAGTACTTC	CAWSRGAGAYEQYF
TRBV7-8	-	TRBJ2-7	few	TGTGCCAGCAGCTTAGGGTACGGGACTTACGAGCAGTACTTC	CASSLGYGTYEQYF
TRBV19	TRBD1	TRBJ2-7	-	TGTGCCAGTAGTATAATCTTCGGGACAGCCTACGAGCAGTACTTC	CASSIIFGTAYEQYF
TRBV4-3	TRBD1	TRBJ2-5	-	TGCGCCAGCAGCCAAGAGGTCTATGGGACAGGGGGGGCCGAGACCCAGTACTTC	CASSQEVYGTGGAETQYF
TRBV7-8	-	TRBJ2-2	few	TGTGCCAGCAGCTTGAAAGACCGGGACAGGGAGCTGTTTTTT	CASSLKDRDRELFF
TRBV19	-	TRBJ2-5	-	TGTGCCACCCGAAAGGGGCAAGGAGAGACCCAGTACTTC	CATRKGQGETQYF
TRBV6-2/TRBV6-3	TRBD1	TRBJ1-2	few	TGTGCCAGCAGTCTCACAGGGGCTTATGGCTACACCTTC	CASSLTGAYGYTF
TRBV28	TRBD1	TRBJ1-2	-	TGTGCCAGCCAAGACATGACGGGACAGGGGAACTATGGCTACACCTTC	CASQDMTGQGNYGYTF
TRBV11-1	-	TRBJ2-3	few	TGTGCCAGCAGCTTAGAGCTCCCTGCTAGCACAGATACGCAGTATTTT	CASSLELPASTDTQYF
TRBV10-3	-	TRBJ2-1	-	TGTGCCATCAGTGCCGCGGCCGGGAGTGTGAATGAGCAGTTCTTC	CAISAAAGSVNEQFF
TRBV7-9	TRBD1	TRBJ1-2	-	TGTGCCAGCAGCCCACCGAATGACAGGGGATCCTACACCTTC	CASSPPNDRGSYTF
TRBV7-2	-	TRBJ1-2	-	TGTGCCAGCAGCTTGGAAGGGGCAAAGGATGGCTACACCTTC	CASSLEGAKDGYTF
TRBV3-1/TRBV3-2	-	TRBJ1-2	once	TGTGCCAGCATCTACCGTCGGGTATACGACGGAAACTATGGCTACACCTTC	CASIYRRVYDGNYGYTF
TRBV10-2	-	TRBJ2-3	few	TGCGCCACCTACAGGGCCCATCTAAGCACAGATACGCAGTATTTT	CATYRAHLSTDTQYF
TRBV5-1	TRBD1	TRBJ1-2	-	TGCGCCAGCAGCATATATGGACAGGGGGCTCATGGCTACACCTTC	CASSIYGQGAHGYTF
TRBV12-3/TRBV12-4	-	TRBJ1-5	-	TGTGCCAGCAGTCTTTCCCAGCCCCAGCATTTT	CASSLSQPQHF
TRBV6-5	-	TRBJ1-1	-	TGTGCCAGCACTCAAGGAACAGGGATTGAAGCTTTCTTT	CASTQGTGIEAFF
TRBV5-5	TRBD1	TRBJ2-2	-	TGTGCCAGCAGCTTACAGGGGGCGCGGGGGACCGGGGAGCTGTTTTTT	CASSLQGARGTGELFF
TRBV7-2	TRBD1	TRBJ1-4	-	TGTGCCAGCAGCTGGGTCCAGGGGGTCACTAATGAAAAACTGTTTTTT	CASSWVQGVTNEKLFF
TRBV7-8	-	TRBJ1-5	once	TGTGCCAGCAGCTTAGAGGGACAAAAGCTATATAGCAATCAGCCCCAGCATTTT	CASSLEGQKLYSNQPQHF
TRBV28	-	TRBJ2-1	-	TGTGCCAGCTTCGTCCCGGGAGACTCCTACAATGAGCAGTTCTTC	CASFVPGDSYNEQFF
TRBV6-5	-	TRBJ1-2	-	TGTGCCACCGGTCCGGGACAAATAAACTATGGCTACACCTTC	CATGPGQINYGYTF
TRBV6-6	-	TRBJ1-1	-	TGTGCCAGCAGAAAACAGGAAAGGAACACTGAAGCTTTCTTT	CASRKQERNTEAFF
TRBV7-2	TRBD2	TRBJ2-3	once	TGTGCCAGCAGAAGGACTAGCGGGAGCCCCGGAGATACGCAGTATTTT	CASRRTSGSPGDTQYF
TRBV6-5	TRBD2	TRBJ2-7	-	TGTGCCAGCAGGGGGGAGCGGGAGGCATCCTACGAGCAGTACTTC	CASRGEREASYEQYF
TRBV11-3	-	TRBJ2-7	-	TGTGCCAGCAGAAGGACAATCAGCTCCTACGAGCAGTACTTC	CASRRTISSYEQYF
TRBV7-2	-	TRBJ1-4	-	TGTGCCAGCAGCTCCGACGGGAGTAATGAAAAACTGTTTTTT	CASSSDGSNEKLFF